These 16 T cell receptor beta chains were all obtained from the same sample, sequenced in a study of cytomegalovirus exposure and HLA in healthy donors. 60 Vbeta and 13 Jbeta primers were used in PCR. Using immunoSEQ multiplex PCR, the repertoire was profiled, and TCRdb retains in-frame clones only, with some absent. The sample records over 140,000 clones, just under 85% being singletons. The sample comprised PBMCs. The receptors come from a man aged 30 to 45 in good health and CMV-seropositive.

The chain joins TRBV27 to TRBJ1-1; 9 positions agree with TRBD1. This CDR3 region has 14 residues. J was trimmed by 7 bases and V by 5 bases; bases with no gene match: 8. Germline lookup yields CDR1 MNHEY and CDR2 SMNVEV (reference sequence). The CDR3 bases are TGTGCCAGCAGTCCATCCGGACAGGGGAATGAAGCTTTCTTT. Amino acids: CASSPSGQGNEAFF.

This clone was seen only once. The CDR3: CASSPSSRNRGLFF. CDR3 nucleotide sequence: TGTGCCAGCTCACCAAGTTCAAGGAATAGGGGACTGTTTTTT. V gene TRBV18 combines with J gene TRBJ1-4, with D possibly being TRBD1 (5 bases). The CDR3 runs 14 residues. The germline V and J ends were trimmed by 2 bases and 13 bases, with 17 bases remaining between them. Germline V gene data show CDR1 as KGHSH and CDR2 as LQKENI. Full variable domain (remainder filled in from reference TRBV18 and TRBJ1-4): NAGVMQNPRHLVRRRGQEARLRCSPMKGHSHVYWYRQLPEEGLKFMVYLQKENIIDESGMPKERFSAEFPKEGPSILRIQQVVRGDSAAYFCASSPSSRNRGLFFGSGTQLSVL.

V and J are TRBV28 and TRBJ1-2; TRBD1 might be the D (5 bases). V was clipped by 7 bases and J by 8 bases, with 14 bases between them. The CDR3 runs 12 residues. Germline lookup yields CDR1 MDHEN and CDR2 SYDVKM. The CDR3 DNA reads TGTGCCAGCACCCCCGGCGGGGACGGCTACACCTTC. This sequence encodes CASTPGGDGYTF.

The chain links TRBV18 to TRBJ1-2; D may be TRBD1 (6 bases). CDR1 and CDR2 (germline): KGHSH, LQKENI. Trimming cost V 5 bases and J 0 bases, with 13 bases left between them. This CDR3 has 15 residues. The CDR3 loop is CASSSTGSSNYGYTF. The DNA for the CDR3 is TGTGCCAGCTCATCAACAGGGTCTTCTAACTATGGCTACACCTTC.

This chain uses TRBV18 with TRBJ2-2; D uncertain. This CDR3 is 15 amino acids long. The germline gives CDR1 KGHSH, CDR2 LQKENI. Trimming shortened V by 1 base and J by 4 bases, and 10 bases separated the two germline ends. CDR3 in amino acids: CASSPQVPGTGELFF. The CDR3 DNA follows: TGTGCCAGCTCACCACAAGTCCCGGGCACCGGGGAGCTGTTTTTT.

The rearrangement joins TRBV2 to TRBJ2-5; a weak D match, TRBD2 (5 bases). V shed 10 bases and J shed 0 bases, with 15 bases lying between them. The CDR3 contains 14 residues. Looked up from germline, CDR1 is SNHLY and CDR2 is FYNNEI. The CDR3 reads CATYEGRYQETQYF. The DNA of the CDR3 is TGTGCCACCTACGAGGGCCGGTACCAAGAGACCCAGTACTTC.

The rearrangement links TRBV18 to TRBJ2-7, with 8 bases identical to TRBD1. Trimming removed 1 base from V and 3 bases from J; junction bases left unmatched: 5. This CDR3 has 15 residues. Germline CDR1 and CDR2: KGHSH and LQKENI. The CDR3 region has the DNA TGTGCCAGCTCACCACTAAGTGGACAGGGCTACGAGCAGTACTTC. This encodes CASSPLSGQGYEQYF.

The chain employs TRBV5-4 and TRBJ1-2, with a possible D match to TRBD1 (6 bases). V lost 4 bases to trimming and J lost 8 bases, with 18 bases between them. Germline V gene sequence: CDR1 SGHNT, CDR2 YYREEE (reference sequence). The CDR3 length is 14 residues. The CDR3 DNA reads TGTGCCAGCAGCGGTCAACAGGGAGAGAGCGGCTACACCTTC. It encodes CASSGQQGESGYTF. Variable domain in full (rest from reference TRBV5-4 and TRBJ1-2): ETGVTQSPTHLIKTRGQQVTLRCSSQSGHNTVSWYQQALGQGPQFIFQYYREEENGRGNFPPRFSGLQFPNYSSELNVNALELDDSALYLCASSGQQGESGYTFGSGTRLTVV.

The CDR3 nucleotides read TGCGCCAGCAGCCAATCCAGGGACAGGGAGAACACTGAAGCTTTCTTT. This gives the protein CASSQSRDRENTEAFF. The V gene is TRBV4-1, the J gene TRBJ1-1, with 9 bases fitting TRBD1. The V gene's germline CDR1 is MGHRA and CDR2 YSYEKL. CDR3 size: 16 residues. V shed 2 bases and J 1 base; nucleotides not matched to a gene: 5.

The chain couples TRBV6-5 to TRBJ2-1, with TRBD2 identical over 9 bases. The trim removed 6 bases at V and 13 bases at J, leaving 4 bases unmatched. CDR1 and CDR2 (germline): MNHEY, SVGAGI. The CDR3 has 11 amino acids. The CDR3 spells CASRLAGTQFF. The DNA of the CDR3 is TGTGCCAGCAGGCTAGCGGGAACCCAGTTCTTC.

The genes are TRBV4-2 and TRBJ2-2; 8 bases are a match to TRBD1. CDR3 length equals 16 residues. V lost 0 bases to trimming and J lost 5 bases; unmatched junction nucleotides: 5. The germline V gene encodes CDR1 LGHNA and CDR2 YNFKEQ. As DNA, the CDR3 is TGTGCCAGCAGCCAAGACAACAGGGGGGATACCGGGGAGCTGTTTTTT. This codes for CASSQDNRGDTGELFF.

The chain uses TRBV10-3 and TRBJ1-1; weak D call: TRBD1 (6 bases). This CDR3 contains 12 residues. The germline CDR1 and CDR2 sequences are ENHRY and SYGVKD. Trimming cost V 8 bases and J 4 bases, with 11 bases left between them. CDR3 region: CAIGDTLTEAFF. In DNA, the CDR3 is TGTGCCATCGGGGACACTCTCACTGAAGCTTTCTTT.

This clone was detected only a few times. The rearrangement uses TRBV7-9 and TRBJ2-1; 9 nucleotides agree with TRBD1. CDR3 length: 14 amino acids. V dropped 7 bases and J dropped 4; count of bases not matched to a gene: 5. CDR1 SEHNR and CDR2 FQNEAQ come from the germline V gene (reference sequence). The CDR3: CASTGQGRYNEQFF. The CDR3, as DNA: TGTGCCAGCACCGGACAGGGGCGATACAATGAGCAGTTCTTC.

Here the CDR3 DNA reads TGTGCCAGTAGTATAGATAGGGGCAGGCACTCTGGAAACACCATATATTTT. Its protein product is CASSIDRGRHSGNTIYF. The chain recombines TRBV19 with TRBJ1-3; maybe TRBD1 (5 bases). The germline CDR1 and CDR2 sequences are LNHDA and SQIVND (reference sequence). The length of the CDR3 is 17 residues. V lost 0 bases and J 0 bases, leaving 12 bases between the germline ends.

The rearrangement uses TRBV7-2 and TRBJ2-1; TRBD1 might be the D (6 bases). V was trimmed by 0 bases and J by 9 bases, leaving 15 bases between them. The CDR3 loop spans 15 amino acids. Looked up from germline, CDR1 is SGHTA and CDR2 is FQGNSA. This CDR3 is CASSLALTGKGEQFF. DNA of the CDR3: TGTGCCAGCAGCTTAGCACTCACAGGGAAGGGTGAGCAGTTCTTC.

The gene calls are TRBV6-1 and TRBJ2-5, with 10 bases aligning to TRBD1. J lost 5 bases, V lost 0 bases, and 6 bases had no gene match. The CDR3 totals 16 residues. The germline V gene has CDR1 MNHNS and CDR2 SASEGT. CDR3 protein: CASSEAVGQGLETQYF. DNA for the CDR3: TGTGCCAGCAGTGAAGCGGTGGGACAGGGGTTGGAGACCCAGTACTTC.